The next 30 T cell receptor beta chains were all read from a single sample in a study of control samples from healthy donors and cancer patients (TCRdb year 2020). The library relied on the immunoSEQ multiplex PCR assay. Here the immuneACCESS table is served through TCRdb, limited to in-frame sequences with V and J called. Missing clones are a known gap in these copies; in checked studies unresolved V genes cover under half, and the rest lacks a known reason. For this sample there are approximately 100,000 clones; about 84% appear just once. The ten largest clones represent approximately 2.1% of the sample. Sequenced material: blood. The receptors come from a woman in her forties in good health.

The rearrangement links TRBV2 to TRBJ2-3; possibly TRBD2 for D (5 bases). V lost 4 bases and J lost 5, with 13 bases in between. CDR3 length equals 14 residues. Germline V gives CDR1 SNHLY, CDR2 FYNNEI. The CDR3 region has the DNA TGTGCCAGCAGTGCAGAAGGGAGAATAGATACGCAGTATTTT. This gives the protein CASSAEGRIDTQYF.

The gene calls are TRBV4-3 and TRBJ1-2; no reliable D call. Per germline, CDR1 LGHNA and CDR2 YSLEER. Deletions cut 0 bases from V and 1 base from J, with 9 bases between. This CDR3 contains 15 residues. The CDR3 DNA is TGCGCCAGCAGCCAAGATCTCCAGATTAACTATGGCTACACCTTC. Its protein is CASSQDLQINYGYTF.

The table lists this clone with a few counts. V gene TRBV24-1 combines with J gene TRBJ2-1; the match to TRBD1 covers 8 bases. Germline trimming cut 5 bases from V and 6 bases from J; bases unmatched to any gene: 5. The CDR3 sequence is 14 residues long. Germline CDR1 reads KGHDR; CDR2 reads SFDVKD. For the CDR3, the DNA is TGTGCCACCAGTGGGACAGGGTGGCCCAATGAGCAGTTCTTC. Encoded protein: CATSGTGWPNEQFF.

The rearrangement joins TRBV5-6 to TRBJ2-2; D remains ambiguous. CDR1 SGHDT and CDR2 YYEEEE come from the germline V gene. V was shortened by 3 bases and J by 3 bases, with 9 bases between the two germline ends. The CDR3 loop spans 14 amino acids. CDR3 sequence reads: CASSYDMDTGELFF. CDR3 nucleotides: TGTGCCAGCAGCTACGATATGGACACCGGGGAGCTGTTTTTT. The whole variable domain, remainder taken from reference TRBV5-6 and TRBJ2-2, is DAGVTQSPTHLIKTRGQQVTLRCSPKSGHDTVSWYQQALGQGPQFIFQYYEEEERQRGNFPDRFSGHQFPNYSSELNVNALLLGDSALYLCASSYDMDTGELFFGEGSRLTVL.

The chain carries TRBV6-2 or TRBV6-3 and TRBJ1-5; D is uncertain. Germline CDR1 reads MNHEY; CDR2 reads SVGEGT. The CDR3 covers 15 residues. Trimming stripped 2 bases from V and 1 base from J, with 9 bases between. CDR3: CASSYPRLSNQPQHF. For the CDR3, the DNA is TGTGCCAGCAGTTACCCCAGGTTAAGCAATCAGCCCCAGCATTTT.

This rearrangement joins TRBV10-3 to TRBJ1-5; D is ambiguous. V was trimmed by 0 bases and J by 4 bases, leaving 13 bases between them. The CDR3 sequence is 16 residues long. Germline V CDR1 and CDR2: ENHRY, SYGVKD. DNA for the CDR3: TGTGCCATCAGTGAGTCAGCCAAGGCCGGTAATCAGCCCCAGCATTTT. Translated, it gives CAISESAKAGNQPQHF.

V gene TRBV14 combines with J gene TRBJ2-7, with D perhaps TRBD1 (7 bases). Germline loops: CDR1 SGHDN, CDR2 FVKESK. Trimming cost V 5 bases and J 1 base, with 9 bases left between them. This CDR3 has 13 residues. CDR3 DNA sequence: TGTGCCAGCAGCGCGGGACAGTCCTACGAGCAGTACTTC. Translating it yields CASSAGQSYEQYF.

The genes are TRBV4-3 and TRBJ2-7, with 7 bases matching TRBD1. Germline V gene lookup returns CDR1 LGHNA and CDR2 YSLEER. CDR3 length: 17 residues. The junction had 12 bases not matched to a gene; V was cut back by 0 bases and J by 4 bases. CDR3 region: CASSQDPPGQKNYEQYF. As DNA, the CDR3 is TGCGCCAGCAGCCAAGACCCACCGGGACAGAAGAATTACGAGCAGTACTTC.

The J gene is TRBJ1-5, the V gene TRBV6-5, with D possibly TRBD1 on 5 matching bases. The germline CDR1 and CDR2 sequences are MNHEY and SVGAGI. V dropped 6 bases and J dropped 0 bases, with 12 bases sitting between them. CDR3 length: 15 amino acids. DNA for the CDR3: TGTGCCAGCAGCCCCGGGGCGGGTAGCAATCAGCCCCAGCATTTT. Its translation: CASSPGAGSNQPQHF.

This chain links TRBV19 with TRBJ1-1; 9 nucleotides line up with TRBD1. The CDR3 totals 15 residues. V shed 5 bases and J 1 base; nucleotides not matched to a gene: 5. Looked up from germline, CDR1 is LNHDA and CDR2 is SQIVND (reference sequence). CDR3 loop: CASSPGTGPNTEAFF. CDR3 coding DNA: TGTGCCAGTAGTCCCGGGACAGGGCCGAACACTGAAGCTTTCTTT.

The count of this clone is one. In nucleotides, the CDR3 is TGCGCCAGCAGCCAAGGTCTGGGTCATAATTCACCCCTCCACTTT. Residues: CASSQGLGHNSPLHF. The chain recombines TRBV4-3 with TRBJ1-6; D unclear. Trimming removed 1 base from V and 5 bases from J, with 9 bases in between. The V gene's germline CDR1 is LGHNA and CDR2 YSLEER. CDR3 size: 15 residues.

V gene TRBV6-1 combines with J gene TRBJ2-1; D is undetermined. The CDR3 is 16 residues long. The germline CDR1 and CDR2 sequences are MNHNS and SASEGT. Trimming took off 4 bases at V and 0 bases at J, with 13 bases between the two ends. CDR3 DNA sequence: TGTGCCAGCAGTGCACGGCCCCTCAGCTCCTACAATGAGCAGTTCTTC. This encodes CASSARPLSSYNEQFF.

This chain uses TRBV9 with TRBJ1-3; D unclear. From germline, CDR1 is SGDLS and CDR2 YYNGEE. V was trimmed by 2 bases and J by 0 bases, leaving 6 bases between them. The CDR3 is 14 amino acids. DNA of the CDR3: TGTGCCAGCAGCGTTGGTTCCTCTGGAAACACCATATATTTT. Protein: CASSVGSSGNTIYF.

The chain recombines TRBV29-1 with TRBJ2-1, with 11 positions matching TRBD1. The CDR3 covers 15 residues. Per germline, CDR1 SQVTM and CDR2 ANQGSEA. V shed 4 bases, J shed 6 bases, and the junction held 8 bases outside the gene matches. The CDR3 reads CSVVRGQGGPNEQFF. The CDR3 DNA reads TGCAGCGTTGTAAGGGGACAGGGGGGTCCCAATGAGCAGTTCTTC.

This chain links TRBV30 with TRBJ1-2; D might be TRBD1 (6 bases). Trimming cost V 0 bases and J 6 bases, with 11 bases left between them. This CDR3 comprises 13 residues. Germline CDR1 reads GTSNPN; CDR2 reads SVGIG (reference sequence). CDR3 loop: CAWSVGTQDGYTF. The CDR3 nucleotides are TGTGCCTGGAGTGTAGGGACACAGGATGGCTACACCTTC.

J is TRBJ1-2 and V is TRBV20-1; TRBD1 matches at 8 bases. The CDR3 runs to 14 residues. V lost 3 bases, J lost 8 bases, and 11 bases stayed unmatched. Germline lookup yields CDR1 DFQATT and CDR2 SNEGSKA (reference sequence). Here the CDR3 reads CSASVQRTGKGYTF. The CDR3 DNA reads TGCAGTGCTAGTGTTCAGCGGACAGGGAAAGGCTACACCTTC.

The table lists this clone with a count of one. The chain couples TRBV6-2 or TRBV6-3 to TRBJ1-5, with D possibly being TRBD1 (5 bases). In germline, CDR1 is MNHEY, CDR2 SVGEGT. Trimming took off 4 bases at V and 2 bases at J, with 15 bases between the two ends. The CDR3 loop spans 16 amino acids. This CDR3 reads CASSLHRTAGNQPQHF. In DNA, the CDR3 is TGTGCCAGCAGTTTGCACAGGACGGCCGGCAATCAGCCCCAGCATTTT.

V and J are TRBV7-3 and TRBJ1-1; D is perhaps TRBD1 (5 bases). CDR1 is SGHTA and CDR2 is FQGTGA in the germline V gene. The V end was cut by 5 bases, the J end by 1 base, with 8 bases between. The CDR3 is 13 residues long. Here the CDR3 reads CASSQDRNTEAFF. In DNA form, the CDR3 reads TGTGCCAGCAGCCAAGACAGGAACACTGAAGCTTTCTTT.

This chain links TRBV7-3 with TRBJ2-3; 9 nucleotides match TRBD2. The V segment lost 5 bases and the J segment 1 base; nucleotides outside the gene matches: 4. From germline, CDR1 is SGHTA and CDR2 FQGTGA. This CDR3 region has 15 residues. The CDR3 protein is CASSAQRGGTDTQYF. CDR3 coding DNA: TGTGCCAGCAGCGCCCAGCGGGGGGGCACAGATACGCAGTATTTT.

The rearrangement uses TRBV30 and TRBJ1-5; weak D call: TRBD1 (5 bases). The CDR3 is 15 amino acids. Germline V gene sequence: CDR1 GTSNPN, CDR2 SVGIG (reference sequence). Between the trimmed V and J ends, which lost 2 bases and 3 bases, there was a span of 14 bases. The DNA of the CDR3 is TGTGCCTGGAGTACCCTCGGGGGTCCCAATCAGCCCCAGCATTTT. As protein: CAWSTLGGPNQPQHF.

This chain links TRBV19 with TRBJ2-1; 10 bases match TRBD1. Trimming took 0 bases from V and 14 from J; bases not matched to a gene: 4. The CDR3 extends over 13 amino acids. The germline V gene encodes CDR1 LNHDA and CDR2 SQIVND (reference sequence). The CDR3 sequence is CASSIDAGQGKFF. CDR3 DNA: TGTGCCAGTAGTATAGATGCGGGACAGGGGAAGTTCTTC.

CDR3 nucleotide sequence: TGTGCCAGCAGCTCCCCTGAACTAGCGGTGTACCAAGAGACCCAGTACTTC. It encodes CASSSPELAVYQETQYF. The V gene is TRBV7-2, the J gene TRBJ2-5; 8 bases match TRBD2. Trimming at V came to 4 bases and at J to 0 bases, leaving 10 bases not matched to a gene. The germline V gene encodes CDR1 SGHTA and CDR2 FQGNSA. This CDR3 has 17 amino acids.

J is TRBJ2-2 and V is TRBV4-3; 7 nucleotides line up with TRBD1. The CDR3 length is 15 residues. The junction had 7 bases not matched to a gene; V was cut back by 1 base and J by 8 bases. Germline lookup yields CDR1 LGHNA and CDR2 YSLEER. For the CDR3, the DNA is TGCGCCAGCAGCCAAGCGACAGGGCGTACAGGGGAGCTGTTTTTT. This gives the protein CASSQATGRTGELFF.

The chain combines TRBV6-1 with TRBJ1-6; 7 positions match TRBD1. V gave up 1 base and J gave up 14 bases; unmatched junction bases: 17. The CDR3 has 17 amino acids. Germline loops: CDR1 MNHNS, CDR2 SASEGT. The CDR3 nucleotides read TGTGCCAGCAGTGAAGGACAGGGCGGGATCGGGGGTAGGACCCTCCACTTT. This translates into CASSEGQGGIGGRTLHF.

This CDR3 is CASSWDRAGSPLHF. DNA of the CDR3: TGCGCCAGCAGCTGGGACAGGGCGGGTTCACCCCTCCACTTT. The chain recombines TRBV5-1 with TRBJ1-6; 9 nucleotides align to TRBD1. The CDR3 extends over 14 amino acids. The J segment lost 9 bases and the V segment lost 3 bases, leaving 4 bases of the junction unmatched. In germline, CDR1 is SGHRS, CDR2 YFSETQ.

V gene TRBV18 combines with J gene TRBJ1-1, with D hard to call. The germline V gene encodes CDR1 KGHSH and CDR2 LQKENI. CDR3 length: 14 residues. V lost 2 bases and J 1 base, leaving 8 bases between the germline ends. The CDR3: CASSPREANTEAFF. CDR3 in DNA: TGTGCCAGCTCACCAAGGGAGGCGAACACTGAAGCTTTCTTT. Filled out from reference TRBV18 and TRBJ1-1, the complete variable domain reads NAGVMQNPRHLVRRRGQEARLRCSPMKGHSHVYWYRQLPEEGLKFMVYLQKENIIDESGMPKERFSAEFPKEGPSILRIQQVVRGDSAAYFCASSPREANTEAFFGQGTRLTVV.

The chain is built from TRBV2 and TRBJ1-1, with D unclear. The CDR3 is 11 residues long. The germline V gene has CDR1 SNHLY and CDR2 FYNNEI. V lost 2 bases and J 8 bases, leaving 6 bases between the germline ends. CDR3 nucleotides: TGTGCCAGCAGTGAACACGTCGAAGCTTTCTTT. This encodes CASSEHVEAFF.

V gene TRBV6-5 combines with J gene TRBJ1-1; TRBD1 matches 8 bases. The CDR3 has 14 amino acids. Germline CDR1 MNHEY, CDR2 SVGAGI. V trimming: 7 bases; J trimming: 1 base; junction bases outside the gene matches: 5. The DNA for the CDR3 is TGTGCCAGCACCCGAGGGACAGGGAACACTGAAGCTTTCTTT. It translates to CASTRGTGNTEAFF.

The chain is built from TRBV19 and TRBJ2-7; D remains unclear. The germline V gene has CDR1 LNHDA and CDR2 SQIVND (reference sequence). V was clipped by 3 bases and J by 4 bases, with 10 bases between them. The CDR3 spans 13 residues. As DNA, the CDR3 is TGTGCCAGTAGTATTATGGTGGGTTACGAGCAGTACTTC. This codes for CASSIMVGYEQYF.

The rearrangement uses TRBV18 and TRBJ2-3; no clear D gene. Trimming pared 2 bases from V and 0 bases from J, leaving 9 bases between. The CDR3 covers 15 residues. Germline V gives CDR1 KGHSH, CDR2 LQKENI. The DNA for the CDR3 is TGTGCCAGCTCACCAAAGCTCGCTAGCACAGATACGCAGTATTTT. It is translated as CASSPKLASTDTQYF.